This TCR beta chain was sequenced in a study of cytotoxic CD8 clonotypes in ibrutinib-treated CLL. On this clone: Its specificity is not known.

CDR1 and CDR2 (germline): SGHTA, FQGNSA. There are 13 residues in the CDR3. The V and J ends lost 5 bases and 4 bases respectively, with 6 bases between them. The data were produced by immunoSEQ multiplex PCR, yet TCRdb's version contains in-frame clones alone and is incomplete. The sample has about 200,000 clones; around 72% are singletons. Findings and caveats of the study: Elevated clonality accompanied ibrutinib response, with a return toward baseline values at progression.

The chain has TRBV7-2 and TRBJ2-6; D not certain. The origin of this receptor is a human donor with chronic lymphocytic leukemia. This specimen consisted of PBMCs, obtained after 24 months of ibrutinib treatment. This CDR3 reads CASSLIGANVLTF. DNA of the CDR3: TGTGCCAGCAGCCTAATCGGGGCCAACGTCCTGACTTTC.